This T cell receptor beta chain was documented in a study of blood T cell repertoires in COVID-19. Across the whole study: From T cells, B-cell-depleted T cells, or PBMCs came the material, which was cDNA or gDNA.

This CDR3 region has 17 residues. The repertoire was sequenced with immunoSEQ multiplex PCR; TCRdb's copy has only in-frame clones and lacks some. The sample lists about 200,000 clones, 65% to 85% seen once, with roughly 8% in the top ten. This receptor was obtained from a woman of 80 years or more with acute or convalescent COVID-19. The specimen sequenced was peripheral blood. The genes are TRBV12-2 and TRBJ2-7; no check of the table's D call, TRBD1, against the DNA was made. TRBV12-2 is tagged as a pseudogene. The DNA of the CDR3 is TGTGCAAGTCGCCCCGACTCTTATTTCGACAGGACCTACGAGCAGTACTTC. This gives the protein CASRPDSYFDRTYEQYF.